Following are 7 T cell receptor beta chains from one sample sequenced in a study of T cell repertoires in cytomegalovirus infection. TCRdb reprocessed the reads via MiXCR and lists one record per CDR3 protein. This sample has approximately 770,000 distinct CDR3 sequences, with about 27% found just once. These receptors' antigens are unknown. The sequences come from cultured CD8+ T cells from PBMCs, collected from culture after CMV antigen stimulation. All receptors derive from a human donor in good health (CMV status not recorded). Some clones in this sample may be carry-over from other donors' samples.

This clonotype appeared a few times. V usage is TRBV15 and J usage is TRBJ2-2; D call uncertain. Trimming pared 0 bases from V and 0 bases from J, leaving 11 bases between. In germline, CDR1 is LNHNV, CDR2 YYDKDF (reference sequence). CDR3 length: 17 amino acids. CDR3 nucleotide sequence: TGTGCCACCAGCAGAGATCCACATCCAGCGAACACCGGGGAGCTGTTTTTT. It translates to CATSRDPHPANTGELFF.

The chain combines TRBV19 with TRBJ1-1; tentatively, D is TRBD1 (5 bases). The V and J ends lost 5 bases and 7 bases respectively, with 17 bases between them. Germline loops: CDR1 LNHDA, CDR2 SQIVND (reference sequence). The CDR3 loop spans 14 amino acids. CDR3 in amino acids: CASSLTGQPIEAFF. CDR3 in DNA: TGTGCCAGTAGTCTAACCGGACAACCGATTGAAGCTTTCTTT.

This clonotype occurred a few times. The rearrangement joins TRBV4-1 to TRBJ2-5, with TRBD1 matching over 7 bases. Unmatched junction bases numbered 6, after V lost 1 base and J lost 1 base. CDR3 length: 16 amino acids. CDR1 is MGHRA, CDR2 YSYEKL, per germline. DNA for the CDR3: TGCGCCAGCAGCCAAGCTCCACAGGGGACCCAAGAGACCCAGTACTTC. This sequence encodes CASSQAPQGTQETQYF.

This sequence joins TRBV23-1 and TRBJ2-2; tentatively, D is TRBD2 (6 bases). TRBV23-1 is reported as an ORF; its role is uncertain. Deletions cut 2 bases from V and 1 base from J, with 14 bases between. The CDR3 is made up of 17 amino acids. The CDR3 is CASSQRGSSRNTGELFF. In DNA form, the CDR3 reads TGCGCCAGCAGTCAACGGGGGAGTAGCAGGAACACCGGGGAGCTGTTTTTT.

In its sample, this clonotype was seen many times. The chain is built from TRBV12-3 or TRBV12-4 and TRBJ1-6, with unresolved D. Trimming shortened V by 5 bases and J by 0 bases, and 11 bases separated the two germline ends. This CDR3 has 16 amino acids. CDR3 in DNA: TGTGCCAGCAGTCCCTCGGGTAGCTCCTATAATTCACCCCTCCACTTT. It specifies CASSPSGSSYNSPLHF.

The chain employs TRBV12-5 and TRBJ1-5; 9 nucleotides line up with TRBD1. There are 18 residues in the CDR3. V lost 2 bases to trimming and J lost 1 base; unmatched junction nucleotides: 9. Germline assignment: CDR1 LGHNT and CDR2 FRNRAP. The DNA for the CDR3 is TGTGCTAGTGGTTTGCCCCGCCCGGGACAGGGCAGCAATCAGCCCCAGCATTTT. Translated: CASGLPRPGQGSNQPQHF. Combining the CDR3 with reference TRBV12-5 and TRBJ1-5 gives the whole variable domain DARVTQTPRHKVTEMGQEVTMRCQPILGHNTVFWYRQTMMQGLELLAYFRNRAPLDDSGMPKDRFSAEMPDATLATLKIQPSEPRDSAVYFCASGLPRPGQGSNQPQHFGDGTRLSIL.

The J gene is TRBJ2-1, the V gene TRBV7-9; maybe TRBD2 (7 bases). Germline V gene sequence: CDR1 SEHNR, CDR2 FQNEAQ (reference sequence). The CDR3 totals 15 residues. Trimming removed 10 bases at V and 2 bases at J, with 18 bases between. CDR3 bases: TGTGCCACCCCATACGGGGGGCGGGCCTACAATGAGCAGTTCTTC. Translation: CATPYGGRAYNEQFF.